This T cell receptor beta chain was recorded in a study of blood T cell repertoires in COVID-19. Study information: From T cells, B-cell-depleted T cells, or PBMCs came the material, which was cDNA or gDNA.

V was shortened by 4 bases and J by 6 bases, with 15 bases between the two germline ends. CDR1 and CDR2 (germline): SGHNT, YYREEE (reference sequence). The CDR3 is 14 residues long. In the original processing: Amplification from reference gene primers served as the basis for estimated nucleated cell counts. Data came from immunoSEQ multiplex PCR; TCRdb stores just in-frame clones and leaves some out. The D gene and trimming were derived from the DNA, and the V and J assignments and clone size from that table. The sample records around 53,000 clones, approximately 84% being singletons. Input material: peripheral blood. The receptor was derived from a man aged 65 to 85 with active COVID-19. V usage is TRBV5-4 and J usage is TRBJ2-3, with D possibly being TRBD2 (5 bases). This chain's CDR3 is CASSTRVARDTQYF. As DNA, the CDR3 is TGTGCCAGCAGCACTAGGGTTGCGAGGGATACGCAGTATTTT.